A selection of T cell receptor beta chains follows, all from one sample in a study of blood T cells in healthy people across ages. TCRdb recomputed calls from the 5' RACE reads with MiXCR, one row per CDR3 protein. The sample shows roughly 900,000 distinct CDR3 sequences, more than 25% of them seen only once. The sequenced sample was blood. These TCRs come from a woman at least 80 years old in good health. Each CDR3 is given with its conserved first and last residue. Fields, in order: J gene, clone size, V gene, CDR3 length, D gene, CDR3 protein, CDR3 DNA. The D gene is left open where the match is weak. The size of a clone is reported for some rows only, either as once, few or many, or as a class for expanded clones.

J: TRBJ2-3
size: many
V: TRBV5-1
length: 17
D: TRBD1
CDR3: CASSLGGQGRGTDTQYF
DNA: TGCGCCAGCAGCTTGGGAGGACAGGGGAGAGGCACAGATACGCAGTATTTT

J: TRBJ2-1
size: many
V: TRBV7-9
length: 17
D: TRBD2
CDR3: CASSFSGLAGIYNEQFF
DNA: TGTGCCAGCAGCTTCTCCGGACTAGCGGGGATTTACAATGAGCAGTTCTTC

J: TRBJ1-1
size: many
V: TRBV14
length: 13
D: NA
CDR3: CASSQVRNTEAFF
DNA: TGTGCCAGCAGCCAAGTTAGGAACACTGAAGCTTTCTTT

J: TRBJ1-2
size: once
V: TRBV20-1
length: 14
D: NA
CDR3: CSADRTEGGYGYTF
DNA: TGCAGTGCTGATAGGACAGAGGGAGGCTATGGCTACACCTTC

J: TRBJ2-7
size: many
V: TRBV29-1
length: 12
D: NA
CDR3: CSVAEQGGEQYF
DNA: TGCAGCGTTGCCGAACAGGGAGGGGAGCAGTACTTC

J: TRBJ2-5
size: NA
V: TRBV10-3
length: 15
D: NA
CDR3: CAISGGTSREETQYF
DNA: TGTGCCATCAGTGGAGGGACCTCAAGGGAGGAGACCCAGTACTTC

J: TRBJ2-5
size: NA
V: TRBV20-1
length: 13
D: NA
CDR3: CSARTAKGETQYF
DNA: TGCAGTGCCCGGACAGCGAAGGGTGAGACCCAGTACTTC

J: TRBJ1-5
size: few
V: TRBV11-2
length: 15
D: NA
CDR3: CASSQGGSDNQPQHF
DNA: TGTGCCAGCAGCCAAGGAGGGTCGGACAATCAGCCCCAGCATTTT

J: TRBJ2-3
size: many
V: TRBV20-1
length: 15
D: TRBD1
CDR3: CSARAATGYTDTQYF
DNA: TGCAGTGCTAGGGCCGCGACAGGGTACACAGATACGCAGTATTTT

J: TRBJ2-3
size: many
V: TRBV5-6
length: 16
D: NA
CDR3: CASSIPRGTSTDTQYF
DNA: TGTGCCAGCAGCATCCCGCGGGGAACTAGCACAGATACGCAGTATTTT

J: TRBJ2-1
size: many
V: TRBV20-1
length: 15
D: TRBD1
CDR3: CSARAGQVTYNEQFF
DNA: TGCAGTGCTAGGGCGGGACAGGTTACCTACAATGAGCAGTTCTTC

J: TRBJ2-1
size: many
V: TRBV20-1
length: 18
D: TRBD2
CDR3: CSARGPGLAGGLVNEQFF
DNA: TGCAGTGCTAGAGGCCCGGGACTAGCGGGGGGGCTAGTCAATGAGCAGTTCTTC

J: TRBJ2-7
size: NA
V: TRBV7-2
length: 16
D: NA
CDR3: CASSLAGVSSYNEQYF
DNA: TGTGCCAGCAGCTTAGCAGGGGTCAGCTCCTACAATGAGCAGTACTTC

J: TRBJ1-1
size: few
V: TRBV9
length: 16
D: NA
CDR3: CASSVGPGRADTEAFF
DNA: TGTGCCAGCAGCGTAGGGCCAGGACGGGCGGACACTGAAGCTTTCTTT

J: TRBJ2-1
size: NA
V: TRBV20-1
length: 14
D: TRBD2
CDR3: CSARGLAGRNEQFF
DNA: TGCAGTGCTAGAGGCCTAGCGGGGAGGAATGAGCAGTTCTTC

J: TRBJ1-1
size: NA
V: TRBV11-2
length: 14
D: NA
CDR3: CASSPGQWNTEAFF
DNA: TGTGCCAGCAGCCCCGGACAGTGGAACACTGAAGCTTTCTTT

J: TRBJ1-2
size: NA
V: TRBV12-3/TRBV12-4
length: 13
D: NA
CDR3: CASSRGQTHGYTF
DNA: TGTGCCAGCAGTAGAGGACAGACCCATGGCTACACCTTC

J: TRBJ2-3
size: once
V: TRBV12-3/TRBV12-4
length: 15
D: TRBD1
CDR3: CASKFRQGGTDAQYF
DNA: TGTGCCAGCAAGTTTCGACAGGGGGGAACAGATGCGCAGTATTTT

J: TRBJ1-3
size: NA
V: TRBV29-1
length: 15
D: NA
CDR3: CSVTGTSRGGNTIYF
DNA: TGCAGCGTGACCGGGACTTCTCGAGGGGGAAACACCATATATTTT

J: TRBJ2-1
size: many
V: TRBV7-2
length: 15
D: TRBD2
CDR3: CASSFSGGQINEQFF
DNA: TGTGCCAGCAGCTTTAGCGGGGGGCAAATCAATGAGCAGTTCTTC

J: TRBJ1-5
size: once
V: TRBV6-1
length: 14
D: TRBD1
CDR3: CASMGGQGNQPQHF
DNA: TGTGCCAGCATGGGGGGACAGGGAAATCAGCCCCAGCATTTT

J: TRBJ1-4
size: many
V: TRBV5-5
length: 16
D: NA
CDR3: CASSSAHLGLDEKLFF
DNA: TGTGCCAGCAGCTCTGCCCATTTGGGTTTGGATGAAAAACTGTTTTTT

J: TRBJ1-1
size: few
V: TRBV12-3/TRBV12-4
length: 14
D: NA
CDR3: CASRRAGLNTEAFF
DNA: TGTGCCAGCAGAAGGGCGGGGCTGAACACTGAAGCTTTCTTT

J: TRBJ2-1
size: many
V: TRBV6-1
length: 17
D: NA
CDR3: CASSEAGGLSIYNEQFF
DNA: TGTGCCAGCAGTGAAGCAGGAGGGTTAAGCATTTACAATGAGCAGTTCTTC

J: TRBJ2-3
size: NA
V: TRBV7-2
length: 15
D: NA
CDR3: CASRPTGGRQNTQYF
DNA: TGTGCCAGCAGGCCCACGGGGGGCCGTCAAAATACGCAGTATTTT

J: TRBJ2-5
size: few
V: TRBV2
length: 14
D: TRBD2
CDR3: CASSVGGGAETQYF
DNA: TGTGCCAGCAGTGTTGGCGGGGGGGCGGAGACCCAGTACTTC

J: TRBJ2-3
size: many
V: TRBV20-1
length: 16
D: TRBD1
CDR3: CSARRRTGEFTDTQYF
DNA: TGCAGTGCTAGGAGGCGTACAGGGGAATTCACAGATACGCAGTATTTT

J: TRBJ2-5
size: many
V: TRBV12-3/TRBV12-4
length: 14
D: NA
CDR3: CASSRQVGLETQYF
DNA: TGTGCCAGCAGTCGACAGGTGGGGCTCGAGACCCAGTACTTC

J: TRBJ1-6
size: few
V: TRBV20-1
length: 16
D: NA
CDR3: CSASREGRLLNSPLHF
DNA: TGCAGTGCTAGTAGAGAGGGCAGACTATTAAATTCACCCCTCCACTTT

J: TRBJ2-5
size: once
V: TRBV7-2
length: 18
D: TRBD2
CDR3: CASSLVARGGQYKETQYF
DNA: TGTGCCAGCAGCTTAGTCGCGCGGGGGGGCCAGTATAAAGAGACCCAGTACTTC

J: TRBJ2-1
size: many
V: TRBV27
length: 15
D: TRBD2
CDR3: CASSSGTSFYNEQFF
DNA: TGTGCCAGCAGTTCCGGGACTAGCTTCTACAATGAGCAGTTCTTC

J: TRBJ1-5
size: many
V: TRBV20-1
length: 12
D: NA
CDR3: CSATTGNQPQHF
DNA: TGCAGTGCTACTACAGGGAACCAGCCCCAGCATTTT

J: TRBJ1-2
size: NA
V: TRBV6-1
length: 13
D: TRBD1
CDR3: CASSDRGCYGYTF
DNA: TGTGCCAGCAGTGACAGGGGGTGCTATGGCTACACCTTC

J: TRBJ2-7
size: few
V: TRBV5-1
length: 17
D: TRBD2
CDR3: CASSLAGGRGGSYEQYF
DNA: TGCGCCAGCAGCTTGGCCGGGGGGCGGGGGGGCTCCTACGAGCAGTACTTC

J: TRBJ2-6
size: many
V: TRBV7-2
length: 18
D: TRBD1
CDR3: CASSLAGTGASGANVLTF
DNA: TGTGCCAGCAGCTTAGCCGGGACAGGCGCTTCTGGGGCCAACGTCCTGACTTTC

J: TRBJ2-7
size: NA
V: TRBV5-6
length: 16
D: TRBD2
CDR3: CASSLLPSGPPYEQYF
DNA: TGTGCCAGCAGCTTGCTCCCTAGCGGACCCCCCTACGAGCAGTACTTC

J: TRBJ1-2
size: few
V: TRBV5-1
length: 12
D: NA
CDR3: CASSFSGTHTTF
DNA: TGCGCCAGCAGCTTTTCCGGGACCCATACAACCTTC

J: TRBJ2-6
size: few
V: TRBV28
length: 14
D: NA
CDR3: CASSTLRGANVLTF
DNA: TGTGCCAGCAGTACCCTGAGGGGGGCCAACGTCCTGACTTTC

J: TRBJ1-2
size: many
V: TRBV20-1
length: 15
D: NA
CDR3: CSARADGLGSYGYTF
DNA: TGCAGTGCTAGGGCCGACGGCCTTGGATCGTATGGCTACACCTTC

J: TRBJ2-1
size: many
V: TRBV20-1
length: 15
D: TRBD2
CDR3: CSARGSSGGAHEQFF
DNA: TGCAGTGCTAGAGGCTCTAGCGGGGGGGCCCATGAGCAGTTCTTC

J: TRBJ2-1
size: NA
V: TRBV19
length: 16
D: TRBD2
CDR3: CASTMTSGGSYNEQFF
DNA: TGTGCCAGTACCATGACTAGCGGGGGGTCCTACAATGAGCAGTTCTTC

J: TRBJ2-4
size: NA
V: TRBV7-2
length: 15
D: NA
CDR3: CASRKGGGSKNIQYF
DNA: TGTGCCAGCAGAAAAGGAGGGGGTTCCAAAAACATTCAGTACTTC

J: TRBJ2-6
size: NA
V: TRBV5-5
length: 14
D: NA
CDR3: CASSLVGLVNVLTF
DNA: TGTGCCAGCAGCTTAGTGGGGTTGGTCAACGTCCTGACTTTC

J: TRBJ1-3
size: NA
V: TRBV7-2
length: 13
D: NA
CDR3: CASLQGSGNTIYF
DNA: TGTGCCAGTTTACAGGGATCTGGAAACACCATATATTTT

J: TRBJ2-5
size: many
V: TRBV20-1
length: 14
D: NA
CDR3: CSARDREPKETQYF
DNA: TGCAGTGCTAGAGACAGGGAACCAAAAGAGACCCAGTACTTC

J: TRBJ2-2
size: NA
V: TRBV5-5
length: 15
D: NA
CDR3: CASSLDQGLGGELFF
DNA: TGTGCCAGCAGCTTGGACCAAGGCCTGGGGGGGGAGCTGTTTTTT

J: TRBJ1-4
size: few
V: TRBV9
length: 16
D: TRBD1
CDR3: CASSTGQGASNEKLFF
DNA: TGTGCCAGCAGCACCGGACAGGGGGCCTCTAATGAAAAACTGTTTTTT

J: TRBJ2-4
size: many
V: TRBV7-9
length: 17
D: NA
CDR3: CASSPTPRDRAKNIQYF
DNA: TGTGCCAGCAGCCCTACCCCACGCGATAGAGCCAAAAACATTCAGTACTTC

J: TRBJ2-3
size: NA
V: TRBV12-3/TRBV12-4
length: 18
D: NA
CDR3: CASSSSPGTRVSADTQYF
DNA: TGTGCCAGCAGTTCCTCTCCCGGGACAAGAGTGAGCGCAGATACGCAGTATTTT

J: TRBJ2-5
size: NA
V: TRBV5-1
length: 16
D: TRBD2
CDR3: CASKYRSGGSQETQYF
DNA: TGCGCCAGCAAATATCGAAGCGGGGGGTCCCAAGAGACCCAGTACTTC

J: TRBJ2-3
size: few
V: TRBV19
length: 16
D: TRBD1
CDR3: CASSRDRGRGTDTQYF
DNA: TGTGCCAGTAGTCGTGACAGGGGACGGGGCACAGATACGCAGTATTTT

J: TRBJ1-1
size: many
V: TRBV7-2
length: 14
D: NA
CDR3: CASSHYGENTEAFF
DNA: TGTGCCAGCAGCCATTACGGGGAAAACACTGAAGCTTTCTTT

J: TRBJ2-4
size: many
V: TRBV20-1
length: 14
D: TRBD1
CDR3: CSARQGAGRNIQYF
DNA: TGCAGTGCCCGACAGGGGGCAGGTAGAAACATTCAGTACTTC

J: TRBJ2-7
size: many
V: TRBV20-1
length: 15
D: NA
CDR3: CSATRSEASSYEQYF
DNA: TGCAGTGCTACTCGGAGCGAGGCGAGTTCCTACGAGCAGTACTTC

J: TRBJ2-7
size: NA
V: TRBV27
length: 14
D: TRBD1
CDR3: CASSLSNRGHEQYF
DNA: TGTGCCAGCAGTTTAAGTAACAGGGGACACGAGCAGTACTTC

J: TRBJ2-1
size: NA
V: TRBV14
length: 16
D: NA
CDR3: CASSQDGASSYNEQFF
DNA: TGTGCCAGCAGCCAAGATGGGGCTAGCTCCTACAATGAGCAGTTCTTC

J: TRBJ1-5
size: many
V: TRBV12-3/TRBV12-4
length: 13
D: NA
CDR3: CASSFPGAQPQHF
DNA: TGTGCCAGCAGTTTCCCCGGGGCACAGCCCCAGCATTTT